The present T cell receptor (beta chain) was sequenced within a study of Graves' ophthalmopathy and Graves' hyperthyroidism. Findings and limits, study-wide: Most expanded thyroid clonotypes above 0.001 frequency also appeared in blood.

V dropped 4 bases and J dropped 4; count of bases not matched to a gene: 6. Germline lookup yields CDR1 KGHDR and CDR2 SFDVKD. The length of the CDR3 is 15 residues. As regards this clonotype: Its target is not known.

Orbital computed tomography, thyroid ultrasound, TRAb, serum thyroxine and clinical symptoms formed the basis of diagnosis. Amplifying from RNA transcripts, the study obtained TCR beta CDR3 regions. Following a first-round RT-PCR that used HTBI primers, a second-round multiplex PCR was carried out. TCRdb passed the multiplex PCR reads through MiXCR, listing each CDR3 protein once. The sample holds over 12,000 distinct CDR3 sequences, about half seen once. This TCR was sampled from a woman in her 30s with Graves' ophthalmopathy. Sequenced sample: peripheral blood. This chain links TRBV24-1 with TRBJ2-1, with 7 bases aligning to TRBD2. This chain's CDR3 is CATSEPGTTYNEQFF. As DNA, the CDR3 is TGTGCCACCAGTGAGCCCGGGACTACGTACAATGAGCAGTTCTTC.